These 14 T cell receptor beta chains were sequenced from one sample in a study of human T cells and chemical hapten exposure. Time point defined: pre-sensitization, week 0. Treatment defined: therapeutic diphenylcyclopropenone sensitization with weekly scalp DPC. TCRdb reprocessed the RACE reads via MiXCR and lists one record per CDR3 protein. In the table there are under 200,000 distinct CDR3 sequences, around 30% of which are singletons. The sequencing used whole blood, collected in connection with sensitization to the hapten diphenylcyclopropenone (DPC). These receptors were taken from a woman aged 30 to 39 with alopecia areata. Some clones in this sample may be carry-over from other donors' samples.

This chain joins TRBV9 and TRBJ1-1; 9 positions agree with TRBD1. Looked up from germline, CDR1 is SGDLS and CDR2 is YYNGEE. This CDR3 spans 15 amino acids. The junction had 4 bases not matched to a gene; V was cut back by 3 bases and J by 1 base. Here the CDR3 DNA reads TGTGCCAGCAGCGCAGGGACAGGGTCGAACACTGAAGCTTTCTTT. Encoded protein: CASSAGTGSNTEAFF.

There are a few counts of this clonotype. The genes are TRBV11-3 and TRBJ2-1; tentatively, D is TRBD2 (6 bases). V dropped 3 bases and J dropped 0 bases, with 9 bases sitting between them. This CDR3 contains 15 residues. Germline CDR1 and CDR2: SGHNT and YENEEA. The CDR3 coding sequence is TGTGCCAGCAGCTTTGGGACTCTCTCCTACAATGAGCAGTTCTTC. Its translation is CASSFGTLSYNEQFF.

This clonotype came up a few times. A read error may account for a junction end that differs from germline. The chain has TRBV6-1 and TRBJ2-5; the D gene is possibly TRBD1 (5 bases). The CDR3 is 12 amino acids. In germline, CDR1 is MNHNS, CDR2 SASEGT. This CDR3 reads CASSEAARDTNF. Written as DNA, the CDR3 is TGTGCCAGCAGTGAAGCGGCCAGGGATACAAACTTC.

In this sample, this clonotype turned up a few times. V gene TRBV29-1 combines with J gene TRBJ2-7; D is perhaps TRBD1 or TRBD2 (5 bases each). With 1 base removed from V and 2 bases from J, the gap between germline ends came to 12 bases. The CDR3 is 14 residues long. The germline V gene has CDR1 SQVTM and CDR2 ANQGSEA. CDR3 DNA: TGCAGCGTTGAAGCGACCGGGACCCCCTACGAGCAGTACTTC. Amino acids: CSVEATGTPYEQYF.

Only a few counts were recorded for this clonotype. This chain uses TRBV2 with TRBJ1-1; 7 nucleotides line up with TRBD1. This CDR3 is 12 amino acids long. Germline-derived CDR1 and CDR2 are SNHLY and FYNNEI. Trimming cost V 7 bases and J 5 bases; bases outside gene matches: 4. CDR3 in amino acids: CASTLDRTEAFF. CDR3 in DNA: TGTGCCAGCACCCTGGACAGGACTGAAGCTTTCTTT.

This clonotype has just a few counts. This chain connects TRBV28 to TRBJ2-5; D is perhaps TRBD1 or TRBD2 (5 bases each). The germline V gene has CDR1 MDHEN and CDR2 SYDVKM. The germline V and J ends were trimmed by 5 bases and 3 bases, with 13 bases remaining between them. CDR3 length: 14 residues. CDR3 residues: CASSEPGPKETQYF. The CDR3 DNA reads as TGTGCCAGCAGTGAACCGGGACCCAAAGAGACCCAGTACTTC.

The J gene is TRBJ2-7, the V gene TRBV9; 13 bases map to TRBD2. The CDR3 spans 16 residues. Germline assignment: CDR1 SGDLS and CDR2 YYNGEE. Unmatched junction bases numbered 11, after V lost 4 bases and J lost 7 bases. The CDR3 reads CASSPGGLAGAEEQYF. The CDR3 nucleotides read TGTGCCAGCAGCCCCGGTGGACTAGCGGGAGCTGAAGAGCAGTACTTC. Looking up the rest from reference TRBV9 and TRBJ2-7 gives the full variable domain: DSGVTQTPKHLITATGQRVTLRCSPRSGDLSVYWYQQSLDQGLQFLIQYYNGEERAKGNILERFSAQQFPDLHSELNLSSLELGDSALYFCASSPGGLAGAEEQYFGPGTRLTVT.

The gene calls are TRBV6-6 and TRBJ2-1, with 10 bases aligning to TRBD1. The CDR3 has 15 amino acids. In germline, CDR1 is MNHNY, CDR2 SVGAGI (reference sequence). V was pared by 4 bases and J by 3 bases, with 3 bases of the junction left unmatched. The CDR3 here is CASSSRDRGYNEQFF. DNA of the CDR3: TGTGCCAGCAGTTCCCGGGACAGGGGCTACAATGAGCAGTTCTTC.

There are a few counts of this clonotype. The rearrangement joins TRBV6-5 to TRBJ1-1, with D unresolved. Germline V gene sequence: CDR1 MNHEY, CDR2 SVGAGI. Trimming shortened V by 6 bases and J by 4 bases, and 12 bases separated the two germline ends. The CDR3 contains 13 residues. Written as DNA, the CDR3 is TGTGCCAGCAGACGCCATGGTCCCACTGAAGCTTTCTTT. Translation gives CASRRHGPTEAFF.

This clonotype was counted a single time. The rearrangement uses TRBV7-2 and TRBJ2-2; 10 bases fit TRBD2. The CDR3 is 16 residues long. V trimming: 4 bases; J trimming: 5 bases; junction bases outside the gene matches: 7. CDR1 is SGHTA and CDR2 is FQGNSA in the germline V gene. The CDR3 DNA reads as TGTGCCAGCAGCTCGAGCGGGGGGGCCGGTACCGGGGAGCTGTTTTTT. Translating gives CASSSSGGAGTGELFF.

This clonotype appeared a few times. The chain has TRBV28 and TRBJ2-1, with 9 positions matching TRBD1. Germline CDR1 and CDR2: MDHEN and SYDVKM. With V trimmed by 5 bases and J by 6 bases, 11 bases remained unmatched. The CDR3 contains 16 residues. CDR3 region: CASSILTGGTINEQFF. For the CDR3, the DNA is TGTGCCAGCAGTATCCTAACAGGGGGCACGATCAATGAGCAGTTCTTC.

This CDR3 reads CSVEGGTGSYEQYF. The CDR3 DNA sequence: TGCAGCGTTGAAGGCGGAACGGGGTCCTACGAGCAGTACTTC. The rearrangement joins TRBV29-1 to TRBJ2-7; D possibly corresponds to TRBD2 (5 bases). V lost 1 base, J lost 1 base, and 11 bases lay in between. The CDR3 has 14 residues. Per the germline V gene, CDR1 is SQVTM and CDR2 is ANQGSEA.

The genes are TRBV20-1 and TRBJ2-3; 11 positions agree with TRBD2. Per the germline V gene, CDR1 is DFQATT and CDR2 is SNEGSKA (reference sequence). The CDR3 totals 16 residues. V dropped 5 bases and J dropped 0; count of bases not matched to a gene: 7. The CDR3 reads CSAFPWTSGSTDTQYF. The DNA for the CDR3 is TGCAGTGCTTTCCCTTGGACTAGCGGGAGCACAGATACGCAGTATTTT.

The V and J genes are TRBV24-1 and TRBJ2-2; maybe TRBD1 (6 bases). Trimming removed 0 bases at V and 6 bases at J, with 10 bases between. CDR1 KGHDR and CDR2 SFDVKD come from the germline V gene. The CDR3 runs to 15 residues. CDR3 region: CATSDLQQGPGELFF. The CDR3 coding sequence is TGTGCCACCAGTGATTTGCAACAGGGCCCCGGGGAGCTGTTTTTT.